Included here is one TCR beta chain sequence, with context. Source study methods: Amplification from reference gene primers served as the basis for estimated nucleated cell counts. Produced via immunoSEQ multiplex PCR; TCRdb's table is partial and in-frame only. V, J and clone size were drawn from that table, and D and trimming were deduced from the DNA. The sample lists over 120,000 clones, roughly nine tenths occurring once. The data belong to a study of blood T cell repertoires in COVID-19. The wider study: T cells, B-cell-depleted T cells, or PBMCs supplied cDNA or gDNA.

Germline V lookup: CDR1 SNHLY, CDR2 FYNNEI. V lost 4 bases to trimming and J lost 0 bases, with 10 bases between them. This CDR3 has 16 residues. The genes are TRBV2 and TRBJ2-6; D unclear. This sequence originates from a human donor in a cohort sampled during active COVID-19. Sequencing was performed on peripheral blood. The CDR3 DNA reads TGTGCCAGCAGTGCACTATTCGGCTCTGGGGCCAACGTCCTGACTTTC. Its translation is CASSALFGSGANVLTF.